The text below deals with one T cell receptor beta chain. Its antigen is unknown. The source of the sample is a study of T cell responses to AZD1222 COVID-19 vaccine. Points from the study as a whole: Vaccine-associated CD4 TCRs ranged over spike, dominating at 160-218 and 743-854.

Profiled with immunoSEQ multiplex PCR; TCRdb holds only in-frame clones, not every one. Of some 130,000 clones listed, roughly 88% were seen once; the top ten hold approximately 3.5%. This specimen was peripheral blood, taken on day 0 of AZD1222 vaccination. This clonotype originated in an adult in good health.

CDR3 DNA: TGTGCCAGCAGCTTAGGACAGGGGCGCGAGCAGTACTTC. This translates into CASSLGQGREQYF. The rearrangement joins TRBV11-2 to TRBJ2-7; 8 bases map to TRBD1. The J segment lost 6 bases and the V segment lost 1 base, leaving 2 bases of the junction unmatched. Looked up from germline, CDR1 is SGHAT and CDR2 is FQNNGV. The CDR3 extends over 13 amino acids.